The rows below give T cell receptor beta chains drawn from one sample of a study of PD-1 blockade in classical Hodgkin lymphoma. Sequenced by immunoSEQ multiplex PCR; TCRdb stores in-frame clones only, minus some. The sample lists 25,000 to 35,000 clones; 85% to 90% were seen once. The starting material was CD4+ T cells from blood, obtained at baseline. These receptors were taken from a human donor with classical Hodgkin lymphoma. Each CDR3 is given with its conserved first and last residue. The D gene is left open where the match is weak. The listing skips clone size in some rows; elsewhere it reads once, few, many or a size class.

TRBV7-8	-	once	TRBJ2-1	CASSPRTAAYNEQFF	TGTGCCAGCAGTCCCCGGACGGCGGCCTACAATGAGCAGTTCTTC
TRBV2	-	-	TRBJ2-5	CASSGQTSGWAQYF	TGTGCCAGCAGCGGACAGACATCAGGATGGGCCCAGTACTTC
TRBV28	-	-	TRBJ2-3	CASSSQDTQYF	TGTGCCAGCAGTTCACAAGATACGCAGTATTTT
TRBV4-1	-	-	TRBJ1-1	CASSRSTPGAPEGAEAFF	TGCGCCAGCAGCCGGAGCACGCCGGGAGCCCCCGAAGGCGCTGAAGCTTTCTTT
TRBV5-1	-	-	TRBJ2-3	CASSFTAGDTQYF	TGCGCCAGCAGCTTTACAGCAGGAGATACGCAGTATTTT
TRBV7-8	TRBD2	-	TRBJ2-5	CASSLGLAVGQETQYF	TGTGCCAGCAGCTTAGGGCTAGCGGTCGGGCAAGAGACCCAGTACTTC
TRBV6-5	-	-	TRBJ1-5	CASSSTGGAANQPQHF	TGTGCCAGCAGTTCGACAGGTGGGGCGGCCAATCAGCCCCAGCATTTT
TRBV5-1	-	-	TRBJ1-5	CASRMDLGQPQHF	TGCGCCAGCAGAATGGACTTAGGTCAGCCCCAGCATTTT
TRBV6-5	-	-	TRBJ1-3	CASSYGHFGNTIYF	TGTGCCAGCAGTTACGGCCACTTTGGAAACACCATATATTTT
TRBV7-1	-	-	TRBJ2-5	CASSLGTTRAQYF	TGTGCCAGCAGCTTAGGCACTACGCGTGCCCAGTACTTC
TRBV10-3	TRBD2	once	TRBJ2-7	CAISGGLAESYEQYF	TGTGCCATCAGTGGGGGACTAGCGGAATCCTACGAGCAGTACTTC
TRBV11-3	TRBD1	-	TRBJ2-1	CASSRTGGGDNEQFF	TGTGCCAGCAGCCGGACAGGGGGTGGGGACAATGAGCAGTTCTTC
TRBV29-1	-	-	TRBJ2-5	CSVEGRLNLGETQYF	TGCAGCGTTGAGGGCCGGCTGAACCTAGGAGAGACCCAGTACTTC
TRBV21-1	-	-	TRBJ1-5	CASSKDPRQGANQPQHF	TGTGCCAGCAGCAAAGACCCACGCCAGGGGGCTAATCAGCCCCAGCATTTT
TRBV11-2	-	-	TRBJ2-5	CASSMEITETQYF	TGTGCCAGCAGCATGGAAATTACAGAGACCCAGTACTTC
TRBV7-9	-	-	TRBJ2-7	CASSLVLQGKVRENEQYF	TGTGCCAGCAGCTTAGTTCTGCAGGGGAAGGTAAGGGAAAACGAGCAGTACTTC